These 27 T cell receptor beta chains share one sample of origin, sequenced in a study of blood T cell repertoires in COVID-19. Data came from immunoSEQ multiplex PCR; TCRdb stores just in-frame clones and leaves some out. This sample has about 70,000 clones; 75% to 80% occur once, and the top ten carry less than 20%. The sequenced material came from peripheral blood. These TCRs come from a human donor in a cohort sampled during active COVID-19.

The genes are TRBV5-1 and TRBJ2-1; 10 nucleotides match TRBD2. The ends lost 0 bases at V and 5 bases at J; junction bases unmatched: 5. The CDR3 spans 16 residues. Germline CDR1 and CDR2: SGHRS and YFSETQ. CDR3 loop: CASSLGLAGGHNEQFF. CDR3 nucleotides: TGCGCCAGCAGCTTGGGGTTAGCGGGAGGACACAATGAGCAGTTCTTC.

The chain couples TRBV4-1 to TRBJ2-3, with D tentatively TRBD1 (5 bases). This CDR3 spans 17 amino acids. Germline CDR1 reads MGHRA; CDR2 reads YSYEKL. The V and J ends lost 5 bases and 1 base respectively, with 19 bases between them. CDR3 sequence (DNA): TGCGCCAGCAGCGAAAATCGCTGGGGCCAGGGCACAGATACGCAGTATTTT. This encodes CASSENRWGQGTDTQYF.

The CDR3 sequence: CASSFKSLQGTLHF. Written as DNA, the CDR3 is TGTGCCAGCAGTTTCAAAAGCCTTCAGGGGACCCTCCACTTT. V is TRBV27 and J is TRBJ1-6; D might be TRBD1 (6 bases). Germline-derived CDR1 and CDR2 are MNHEY and SMNVEV (reference sequence). V was clipped by 3 bases and J by 14 bases, with 17 bases between them. The CDR3 has 14 amino acids.

This clone was seen only a few times. The gene calls are TRBV7-9 and TRBJ2-6; D is uncertain. The CDR3 contains 11 residues. Germline values: CDR1 SEHNR, CDR2 FQNEAQ (reference sequence). As DNA, the CDR3 is TGTCTCGGGTCTGGGGCCAACGTCCTGACTTTC. Translated: CLGSGANVLTF.

This chain joins TRBV4-3 and TRBJ2-6, with TRBD1 matching 7 bases. The junction had 9 bases not matched to a gene; V was cut back by 4 bases and J by 0 bases. Germline loops: CDR1 LGHNA, CDR2 YSLEER. This CDR3 region has 18 residues. CDR3 loop: CASSLVGQSSSGANVLTF. In DNA form, the CDR3 reads TGCGCCAGCAGCCTCGTGGGACAGTCGTCCTCTGGGGCCAACGTCCTGACTTTC.

This rearrangement joins TRBV6-2 or TRBV6-3 to TRBJ2-1, with 11 bases identical to TRBD2. This CDR3 region has 16 residues. Germline trimming cut 6 bases from V and 1 base from J; bases unmatched to any gene: 5. CDR1 is MNHEY and CDR2 is SVGEGT in the germline V gene. CDR3 nucleotides: TGTGCCAGCAGCCCCCGACTAGCGGGGTCCTACAATGAGCAGTTCTTC. Translated: CASSPRLAGSYNEQFF.

The chain uses TRBV29-1 and TRBJ2-7, with D unresolved. V was pared by 7 bases and J by 2 bases, with 12 bases between. This CDR3 comprises 12 residues. Germline V gene sequence: CDR1 SQVTM, CDR2 ANQGSEA. CDR3 nucleotides: TGCAGCGCCAAATCGACACCCTACGAGCAGTACTTC. Translation: CSAKSTPYEQYF.

The sample holds one count of this clone. The V call is TRBV6-5, the J call TRBJ2-7; 12 bases are shared with TRBD2. V lost 4 bases to trimming and J lost 3 bases; unmatched junction nucleotides: 7. The CDR3 has 16 residues. CDR1 and CDR2 (germline): MNHEY, SVGAGI. In DNA, the CDR3 is TGTGCCAGCAGTTCACCGGGACTAGCGGGTCTCTACGAGCAGTACTTC. Translated, it gives CASSSPGLAGLYEQYF.

This sequence joins TRBV5-6 and TRBJ2-1; D is undetermined. CDR1 SGHDT and CDR2 YYEEEE come from the germline V gene. The V and J ends lost 2 bases and 4 bases respectively, with 16 bases between them. CDR3 length: 16 amino acids. Here the CDR3 DNA reads TGTGCCAGCAGCTTTCAGGTCCGAGCAGATTACAATGAGCAGTTCTTC. It is translated as CASSFQVRADYNEQFF. Drawing the rest from reference TRBV5-6 and TRBJ2-1, the complete variable domain is DAGVTQSPTHLIKTRGQQVTLRCSPKSGHDTVSWYQQALGQGPQFIFQYYEEEERQRGNFPDRFSGHQFPNYSSELNVNALLLGDSALYLCASSFQVRADYNEQFFGPGTRLTVL.

The chain combines TRBV5-6 with TRBJ1-6, with D maybe TRBD1 (5 bases). Trimming took off 3 bases at V and 0 bases at J, with 13 bases between the two ends. From germline, CDR1 is SGHDT and CDR2 YYEEEE. The CDR3 covers 17 residues. CDR3 DNA sequence: TGTGCCAGCAGCTCCCGGGACTCGGGCTCCTATAATTCACCCCTCCACTTT. It encodes CASSSRDSGSYNSPLHF.

This sequence joins TRBV19 and TRBJ2-6, with 7 positions matching TRBD1. Trimming at V came to 5 bases and at J to 0 bases, leaving 7 bases not matched to a gene. This CDR3 is 17 amino acids long. Germline CDR1 and CDR2: LNHDA and SQIVND (reference sequence). This CDR3 reads CASSESGGYSGANVLTF. The CDR3 DNA follows: TGTGCCAGTAGTGAGTCAGGGGGTTACTCTGGGGCCAACGTCCTGACTTTC. The full variable domain, rest sourced from reference TRBV19 and TRBJ2-6, is DGGITQSPKYLFRKEGQNVTLSCEQNLNHDAMYWYRQDPGQGLRLIYYSQIVNDFQKGDIAEGYSVSREKKESFPLTVTSAQKNPTAFYLCASSESGGYSGANVLTFGAGSRLTVL.

The rearrangement links TRBV7-6 to TRBJ2-7, with 13 bases matching TRBD2. Germline-derived CDR1 and CDR2 are SGHVS and FNYEAQ. This CDR3 has 18 amino acids. Trimming at V came to 5 bases and at J to 3 bases, leaving 13 bases not matched to a gene. CDR3 DNA: TGTGCCAGCAGCCCTCGGACTAGCGGGAGCCCGTTTGGCTACGAGCAGTACTTC. Protein: CASSPRTSGSPFGYEQYF.

The chain links TRBV6-5 to TRBJ1-1; 7 bases map to TRBD1. Germline loops: CDR1 MNHEY, CDR2 SVGAGI. The CDR3 is 13 residues long. Germline trimming cut 6 bases from V and 4 bases from J; bases unmatched to any gene: 5. In DNA, the CDR3 is TGTGCCAGCAGGGGGACAGTCCGCACTGAAGCTTTCTTT. It specifies CASRGTVRTEAFF.

The chain is built from TRBV5-6 and TRBJ1-1; unclear D gene. This CDR3 is 13 amino acids long. The germline gives CDR1 SGHDT, CDR2 YYEEEE. The V gene lost 1 base and the J gene lost 1 base, with 5 bases spanning the gap. CDR3 bases: TGTGCCAGCAGCTTGCGGGAGAACACTGAAGCTTTCTTT. Protein: CASSLRENTEAFF.

The rearrangement links TRBV30 to TRBJ2-7, with a tentative D call TRBD2 (6 bases). The CDR3 has 12 residues. Trimming took off 3 bases at V and 6 bases at J, with 12 bases between the two ends. Germline lookup yields CDR1 GTSNPN and CDR2 SVGIG (reference sequence). Written as DNA, the CDR3 is TGTGCCTGGAGCCTGCAGGGAGGCGAGCAGTACTTC. Its protein product is CAWSLQGGEQYF.

J is TRBJ1-4 and V is TRBV15; a possible D gene is TRBD1 (6 bases). V lost 0 bases, J lost 7 bases, and 15 bases lay in between. Per germline, CDR1 LNHNV and CDR2 YYDKDF (reference sequence). The CDR3 covers 16 residues. The CDR3 spells CATSRDLGTSLEKLFF. CDR3 nucleotide sequence: TGTGCCACCAGCAGAGATCTTGGGACAAGCCTTGAAAAACTGTTTTTT.

This sequence joins TRBV6-5 and TRBJ2-2; possible D gene TRBD2, 6 bases. V lost 6 bases and J lost 4, with 15 bases in between. The CDR3 consists of 15 residues. Germline V gene lookup returns CDR1 MNHEY and CDR2 SVGAGI. CDR3 amino acids: CASRPGGLRTGELFF. The CDR3 DNA sequence: TGTGCCAGCAGACCTGGGGGACTCCGCACCGGGGAGCTGTTTTTT.

The chain uses TRBV5-4 and TRBJ2-5; tentatively, D is TRBD2 (7 bases). Per germline, CDR1 SGHNT and CDR2 YYREEE (reference sequence). V lost 0 bases to trimming and J lost 2 bases, with 11 bases between them. The CDR3 covers 15 residues. The CDR3 sequence: CASSLEGGGQETQYF. Here the CDR3 DNA reads TGTGCCAGCAGCTTGGAAGGGGGAGGGCAAGAGACCCAGTACTTC.

The J gene is TRBJ1-5, the V gene TRBV30, with D unclear. V was shortened by 3 bases and J by 6 bases, with 18 bases between the two germline ends. CDR1 and CDR2 (germline): GTSNPN, SVGIG (reference sequence). This CDR3 has 15 amino acids. CDR3 protein: CAWSPQAGSGQPQHF. In DNA, the CDR3 is TGTGCCTGGAGCCCTCAGGCGGGGTCAGGTCAGCCCCAGCATTTT.

The V gene is TRBV27, the J gene TRBJ2-7, with a weak D call TRBD1 (6 bases). Germline V CDR1 and CDR2: MNHEY, SMNVEV (reference sequence). V was clipped by 4 bases and J by 6 bases, with 13 bases between them. The CDR3 consists of 13 residues. CDR3 in DNA: TGTGCCAGCAGTTCCAGGGGCCATGGCGAGCAGTACTTC. This gives the protein CASSSRGHGEQYF.

The chain employs TRBV5-8 and TRBJ2-6, with 9 bases identical to TRBD1. The germline V gene has CDR1 SGHTS and CDR2 YDEGEE. Trimming cost V 4 bases and J 0 bases; bases outside gene matches: 5. CDR3 length equals 17 residues. CDR3 sequence reads: CASSGTGTLSGANVLTF. CDR3 DNA sequence: TGTGCCAGCAGCGGGACAGGGACCCTCTCTGGGGCCAACGTCCTGACTTTC.

The rearrangement links TRBV28 to TRBJ2-7; 7 nucleotides align to TRBD2. The germline V gene encodes CDR1 MDHEN and CDR2 SYDVKM. This CDR3 contains 13 residues. The V gene end was trimmed by 10 bases and the J gene end by 3 bases; junction bases not matched to a gene: 9. The CDR3 DNA sequence: TGTGCCACCCCTATCGGGACTATCTACGAGCAGTACTTC. Residues: CATPIGTIYEQYF.

The chain employs TRBV3-1 (or the pseudogene TRBV3-2) and TRBJ2-7; TRBD1 agrees at 9 bases. The germline V gene has CDR1 LGHDT and CDR2 YNNKEL (reference sequence). The CDR3 extends over 15 amino acids. The J segment lost 2 bases and the V segment lost 6 bases, leaving 8 bases of the junction unmatched. This CDR3 is CASRLTGQGTYEQYF. For the CDR3, the DNA is TGTGCCAGCAGGCTGACGGGACAGGGAACCTACGAGCAGTACTTC.

The rearrangement links TRBV6-5 to TRBJ1-4; TRBD1 agrees at 8 bases. The junction had 10 bases not matched to a gene; V was cut back by 5 bases and J by 8 bases. In germline, CDR1 is MNHEY, CDR2 SVGAGI. The CDR3 is made up of 15 amino acids. The CDR3, as DNA: TGTGCCAGCAGTCCGCGGACAGGGCGGGAGGAAAAACTGTTTTTT. It is translated as CASSPRTGREEKLFF.

This clone was recorded only once. The CDR3 region has the DNA TGTGCCAGCTCACCCAAGACAGGGGAGGGCACTGAAGCTTTCTTT. Translating it yields CASSPKTGEGTEAFF. The V gene is TRBV18, the J gene TRBJ1-1, with TRBD1 matching 8 bases. The trim removed 3 bases at V and 4 bases at J, leaving 7 bases unmatched. Germline V gives CDR1 KGHSH, CDR2 LQKENI. This CDR3 spans 15 amino acids.

The chain couples TRBV5-1 to TRBJ1-4; 7 bases map to TRBD1. CDR1 SGHRS and CDR2 YFSETQ come from the germline V gene. There are 19 residues in the CDR3. V lost 0 bases and J lost 5; bases outside the gene matches: 16. CDR3: CASSLDGQAAGYSNEKLFF. CDR3 nucleotides: TGCGCCAGCAGCTTGGATGGACAGGCCGCAGGGTATTCAAATGAAAAACTGTTTTTT.

This clone was seen a single time. The gene calls are TRBV5-1 and TRBJ1-6; 7 nucleotides agree with TRBD1. This CDR3 is built from 15 residues. Per germline, CDR1 SGHRS and CDR2 YFSETQ. V trimming: 0 bases; J trimming: 6 bases; junction bases outside the gene matches: 3. The CDR3 coding sequence is TGCGCCAGCAGCTTGGAGGGGGACAGTAATTCACCCCTCCACTTT. It specifies CASSLEGDSNSPLHF.